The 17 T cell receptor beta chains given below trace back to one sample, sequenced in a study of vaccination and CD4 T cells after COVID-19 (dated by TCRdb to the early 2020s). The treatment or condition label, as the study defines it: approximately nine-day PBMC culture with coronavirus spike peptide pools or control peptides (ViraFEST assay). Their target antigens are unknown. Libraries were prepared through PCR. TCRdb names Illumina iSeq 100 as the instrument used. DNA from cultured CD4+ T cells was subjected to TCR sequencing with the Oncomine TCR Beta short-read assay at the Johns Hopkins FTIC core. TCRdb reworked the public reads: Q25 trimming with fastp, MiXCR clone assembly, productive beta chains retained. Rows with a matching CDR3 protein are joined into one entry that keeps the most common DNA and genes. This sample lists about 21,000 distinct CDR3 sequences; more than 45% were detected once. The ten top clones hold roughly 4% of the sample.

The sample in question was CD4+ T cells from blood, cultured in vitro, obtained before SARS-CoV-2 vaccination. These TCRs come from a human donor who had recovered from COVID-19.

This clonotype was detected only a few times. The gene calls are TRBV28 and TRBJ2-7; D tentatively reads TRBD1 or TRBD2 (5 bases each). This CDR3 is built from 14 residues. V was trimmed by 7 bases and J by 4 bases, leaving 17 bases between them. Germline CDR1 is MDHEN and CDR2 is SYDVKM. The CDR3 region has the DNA TGTGCCAGCACCCGGGGCTCAGATTCTTACGAGCAGTACTTC. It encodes CASTRGSDSYEQYF.

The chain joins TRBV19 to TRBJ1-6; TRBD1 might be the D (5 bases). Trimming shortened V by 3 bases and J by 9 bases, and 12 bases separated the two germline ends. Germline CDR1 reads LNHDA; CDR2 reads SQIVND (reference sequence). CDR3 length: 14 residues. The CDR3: CASSIARVISPLHF. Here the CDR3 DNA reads TGTGCCAGTAGTATCGCCAGGGTGATTTCACCCCTCCACTTT. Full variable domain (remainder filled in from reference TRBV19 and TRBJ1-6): DGGITQSPKYLFRKEGQNVTLSCEQNLNHDAMYWYRQDPGQGLRLIYYSQIVNDFQKGDIAEGYSVSREKKESFPLTVTSAQKNPTAFYLCASSIARVISPLHFGNGTRLTVT.

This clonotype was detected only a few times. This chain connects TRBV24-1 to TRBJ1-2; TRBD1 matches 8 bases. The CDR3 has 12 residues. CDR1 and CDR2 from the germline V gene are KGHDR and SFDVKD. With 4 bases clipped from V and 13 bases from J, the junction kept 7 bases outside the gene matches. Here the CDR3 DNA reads TGTGCCACCAGTGAAACGACAGGGGTTCTCACCTTC. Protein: CATSETTGVLTF.

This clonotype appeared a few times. The CDR3 nucleotides are TGTGCCAGCAGTTACTCTGTCAATGCGATAATGAACACTGAAGCTTTCTTT. This translates into CASSYSVNAIMNTEAFF. This chain uses TRBV6-5 with TRBJ1-1; no clear D. The V end lost 0 bases, the J end lost 0 bases, and 14 bases lay between the germline ends. CDR3 length: 17 residues. CDR1 and CDR2 (germline): MNHEY, SVGAGI.

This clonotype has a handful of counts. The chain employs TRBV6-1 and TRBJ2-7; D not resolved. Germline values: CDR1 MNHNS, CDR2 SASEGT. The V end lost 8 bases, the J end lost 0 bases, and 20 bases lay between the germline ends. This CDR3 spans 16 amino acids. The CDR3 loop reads CASQLWSPLSSYEQYF. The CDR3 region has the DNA TGTGCCAGCCAACTGTGGAGCCCACTTAGCTCCTACGAGCAGTACTTC.

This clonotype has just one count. Here the CDR3 DNA reads TGTGCCAGCAGCTTGATCGCCGCCGGACAGGGTCCCTATGGCTACACCTTC. It specifies CASSLIAAGQGPYGYTF. This rearrangement joins TRBV5-6 to TRBJ1-2; TRBD1 matches at 8 bases. The germline V gene encodes CDR1 SGHDT and CDR2 YYEEEE. The CDR3 spans 17 residues. J lost 4 bases, V lost 1 base, and 12 bases had no gene match. Combining the CDR3 with reference TRBV5-6 and TRBJ1-2 gives the whole variable domain DAGVTQSPTHLIKTRGQQVTLRCSPKSGHDTVSWYQQALGQGPQFIFQYYEEEERQRGNFPDRFSGHQFPNYSSELNVNALLLGDSALYLCASSLIAAGQGPYGYTFGSGTRLTVV.

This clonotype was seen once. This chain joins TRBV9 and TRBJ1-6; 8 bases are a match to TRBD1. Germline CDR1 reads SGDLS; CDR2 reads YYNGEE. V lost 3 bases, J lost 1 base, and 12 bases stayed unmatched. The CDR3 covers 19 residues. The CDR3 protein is CASSALSGQGASYNSPLHF. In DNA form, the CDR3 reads TGTGCCAGCAGCGCACTCTCCGGGCAGGGGGCGTCCTATAATTCACCCCTCCACTTT.

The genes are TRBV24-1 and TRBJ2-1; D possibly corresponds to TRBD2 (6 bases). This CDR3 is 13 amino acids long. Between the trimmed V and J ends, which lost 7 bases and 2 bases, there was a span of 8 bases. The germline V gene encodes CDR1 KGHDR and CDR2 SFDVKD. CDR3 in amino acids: CATRGGTYNEQFF. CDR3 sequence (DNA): TGTGCCACCAGGGGAGGAACCTACAATGAGCAGTTCTTC.

The CDR3 DNA reads TGCGCCAGCAGCCCGGGGCAGTATAATTCACCCCTCCACTTT. Amino acids: CASSPGQYNSPLHF. The genes are TRBV5-1 and TRBJ1-6, with D possibly matching TRBD1 (5 bases). CDR1 and CDR2 (germline): SGHRS, YFSETQ. This CDR3 is built from 14 residues. Trimming took 4 bases from V and 4 from J, leaving 9 bases between them.

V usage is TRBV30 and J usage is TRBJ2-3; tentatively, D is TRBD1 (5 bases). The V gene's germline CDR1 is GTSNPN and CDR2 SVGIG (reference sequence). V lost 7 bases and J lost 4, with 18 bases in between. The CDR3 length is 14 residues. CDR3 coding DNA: TGTGCCTCCGGCCAGGGTTTGAGTGCAGATACGCAGTATTTT. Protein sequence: CASGQGLSADTQYF.

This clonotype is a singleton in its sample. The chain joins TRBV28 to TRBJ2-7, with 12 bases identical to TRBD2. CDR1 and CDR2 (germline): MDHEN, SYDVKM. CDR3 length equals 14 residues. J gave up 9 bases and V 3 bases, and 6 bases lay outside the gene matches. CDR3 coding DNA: TGTGCCAGCAGTTTGTCGACTAGCGGGAGTGCGCAGTACTTC. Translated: CASSLSTSGSAQYF.

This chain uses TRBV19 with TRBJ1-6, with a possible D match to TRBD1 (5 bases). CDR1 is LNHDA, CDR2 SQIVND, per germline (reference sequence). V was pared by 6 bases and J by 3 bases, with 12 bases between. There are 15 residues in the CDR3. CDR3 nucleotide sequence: TGTGCCAGTAGATCGAAGGACATCTATAATTCACCCCTCCACTTT. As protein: CASRSKDIYNSPLHF. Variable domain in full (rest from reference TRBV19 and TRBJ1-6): DGGITQSPKYLFRKEGQNVTLSCEQNLNHDAMYWYRQDPGQGLRLIYYSQIVNDFQKGDIAEGYSVSREKKESFPLTVTSAQKNPTAFYLCASRSKDIYNSPLHFGNGTRLTVT.

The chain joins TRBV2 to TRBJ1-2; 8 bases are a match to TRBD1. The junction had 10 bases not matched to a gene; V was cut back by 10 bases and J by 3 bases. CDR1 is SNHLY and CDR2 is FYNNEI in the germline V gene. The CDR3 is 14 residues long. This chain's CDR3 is CATLPGTGDYGYTF. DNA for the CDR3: TGTGCCACCCTTCCAGGGACAGGAGACTATGGCTACACCTTC. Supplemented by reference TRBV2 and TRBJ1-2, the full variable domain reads EPEVTQTPSHQVTQMGQEVILRCVPISNHLYFYWYRQILGQKVEFLVSFYNNEISEKSEIFDDQFSVERPDGSNFTLKIRSTKLEDSAMYFCATLPGTGDYGYTFGSGTRLTVV.

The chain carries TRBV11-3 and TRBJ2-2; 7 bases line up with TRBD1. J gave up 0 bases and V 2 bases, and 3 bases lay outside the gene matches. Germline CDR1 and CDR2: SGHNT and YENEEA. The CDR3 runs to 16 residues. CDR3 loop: CASSLLGQPNTGELFF. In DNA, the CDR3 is TGTGCCAGCAGCTTATTGGGACAGCCGAACACCGGGGAGCTGTTTTTT. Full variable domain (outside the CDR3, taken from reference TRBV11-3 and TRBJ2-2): EAGVVQSPRYKIIEKKQPVAFWCNPISGHNTLYWYLQNLGQGPELLIRYENEEAVDDSQLPKDRFSAERLKGVDSTLKIQPAELGDSAVYLCASSLLGQPNTGELFFGEGSRLTVL.

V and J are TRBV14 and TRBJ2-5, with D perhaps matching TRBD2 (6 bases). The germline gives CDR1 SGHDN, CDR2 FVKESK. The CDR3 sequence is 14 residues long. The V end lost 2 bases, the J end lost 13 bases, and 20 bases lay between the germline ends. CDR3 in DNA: TGTGCCAGCAGCCAATCGCCGGGACTTATGACCAGGTACTTC. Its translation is CASSQSPGLMTRYF.

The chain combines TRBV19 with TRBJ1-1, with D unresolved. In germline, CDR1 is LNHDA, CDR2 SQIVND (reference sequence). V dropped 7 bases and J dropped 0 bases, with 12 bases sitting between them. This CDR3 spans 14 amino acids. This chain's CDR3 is CASIPGRLNTEAFF. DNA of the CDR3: TGTGCCAGTATACCAGGACGGTTGAACACTGAAGCTTTCTTT.

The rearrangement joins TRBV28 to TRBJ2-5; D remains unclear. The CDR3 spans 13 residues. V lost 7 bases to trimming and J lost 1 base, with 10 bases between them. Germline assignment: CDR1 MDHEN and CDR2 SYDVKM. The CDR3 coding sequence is TGTGCCAGCACCCGGAAGTTCCAAGAGACCCAGTACTTC. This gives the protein CASTRKFQETQYF. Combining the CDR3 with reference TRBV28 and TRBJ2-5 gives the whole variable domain DVKVTQSSRYLVKRTGEKVFLECVQDMDHENMFWYRQDPGLGLRLIYFSYDVKMKEKGDIPEGYSVSREKKERFSLILESASTNQTSMYLCASTRKFQETQYFGPGTRLLVL.